What follows are 11 T cell receptor beta chains derived from one specimen sequenced in a study of T cell responses to AZD1222 COVID-19 vaccine. The protocol was immunoSEQ multiplex PCR, while the TCRdb copy is restricted to in-frame clones and leaves out a portion. The sample consists of about 150,000 clones, roughly nine tenths of them appearing once. Sequenced here: peripheral blood, sampled on day 0 of MenACWY control vaccination. These receptors were taken from an adult in good health.

This clone came up a few times. The chain uses TRBV24-1 and TRBJ2-5; a weak D match, TRBD2 (5 bases). CDR1 is KGHDR, CDR2 SFDVKD, per germline. Trimming removed 7 bases from V and 5 bases from J, with 16 bases in between. The CDR3 length is 14 residues. CDR3 region: CATRDGTERETQYF. DNA for the CDR3: TGTGCCACCAGGGACGGAACCGAGCGGGAGACCCAGTACTTC.

The V call is TRBV6-1, the J call TRBJ2-6; maybe TRBD1 (6 bases). The CDR3 totals 16 residues. Germline lookup yields CDR1 MNHNS and CDR2 SASEGT. V was trimmed by 4 bases and J by 2 bases, leaving 12 bases between them. DNA for the CDR3: TGTGCCAGCAGTGTACAGGGTGCCACTGGGGCCAACGTCCTGACTTTC. Residues: CASSVQGATGANVLTF.

The chain is built from TRBV6-5 and TRBJ1-1, with D hard to call. Between the trimmed V and J ends, which lost 1 base and 0 bases, there was a span of 3 bases. CDR3 length equals 13 residues. The germline V gene encodes CDR1 MNHEY and CDR2 SVGAGI. The DNA of the CDR3 is TGTGCCAGCAGTTACTGGGTGAACACTGAAGCTTTCTTT. It translates to CASSYWVNTEAFF.

The chain links TRBV7-3 to TRBJ2-2; D is possibly TRBD1 or TRBD2 (5 bases each). V was clipped by 2 bases and J by 4 bases, with 5 bases between them. The CDR3 length is 13 residues. Germline V gives CDR1 SGHTA, CDR2 FQGTGA. In nucleotides, the CDR3 is TGTGCCAGCAGCTTAGGGGGCACCGGGGAGCTGTTTTTT. Translated: CASSLGGTGELFF. The variable domain in full, completed from reference TRBV7-3 and TRBJ2-2, reads GAGVSQTPSNKVTEKGKYVELRCDPISGHTALYWYRQSLGQGPEFLIYFQGTGAADDSGLPNDRFFAVRPEGSVSTLKIQRTERGDSAVYLCASSLGGTGELFFGEGSRLTVL.

The V gene is TRBV4-1, the J gene TRBJ2-7, with TRBD2 identical over 7 bases. This CDR3 contains 17 residues. Germline assignment: CDR1 MGHRA and CDR2 YSYEKL. Trimming took 0 bases from V and 3 from J; bases not matched to a gene: 11. CDR3 amino acids: CASSQEIASGFFYEQYF. For the CDR3, the DNA is TGCGCCAGCAGCCAAGAGATCGCTAGCGGTTTTTTCTACGAGCAGTACTTC.

The chain is built from TRBV3-1 (or the pseudogene TRBV3-2) and TRBJ2-5, with D maybe TRBD1 (7 bases). CDR3 length: 13 amino acids. The ends were cut back, 2 bases at V and 5 bases at J, with 9 bases in the middle. Germline V gives CDR1 LGHDT, CDR2 YNNKEL (reference sequence). The CDR3 DNA reads as TGTGCCAGCAGCCAACCAGGGGGGGAGACCCAGTACTTC. It is translated as CASSQPGGETQYF.

CDR3 residues: CASSGLAGVRTYEQYF. The CDR3, as DNA: TGTGCCAGCAGTGGGCTAGCGGGGGTTAGGACCTACGAGCAGTACTTC. The gene calls are TRBV6-1 and TRBJ2-7; 10 positions agree with TRBD2. After removal of 4 bases from V and 2 bases from J, the junction contained 8 bases not matched to a gene. This CDR3 is built from 16 residues. Germline CDR1 reads MNHNS; CDR2 reads SASEGT.

Only a few counts were recorded for this clone. The rearrangement uses TRBV6-5 and TRBJ1-5; 7 positions agree with TRBD1. CDR3 length: 13 amino acids. Germline lookup yields CDR1 MNHEY and CDR2 SVGAGI. Germline trimming cut 6 bases from V and 10 bases from J; bases unmatched to any gene: 9. The CDR3 DNA is TGTGCCAGCAGCCGACAGGGAGATGATCCCCAGCATTTT. It specifies CASSRQGDDPQHF.

J is TRBJ1-1 and V is TRBV9; D not certain. The CDR3 length is 13 residues. Trimming cost V 3 bases and J 2 bases, with 8 bases left between them. Germline values: CDR1 SGDLS, CDR2 YYNGEE. CDR3 region: CASSATQNTEAFF. The CDR3 coding sequence is TGTGCCAGCAGCGCGACCCAAAACACTGAAGCTTTCTTT.

With respect to this clone: Distinct nucleotide sequences in the sample also encode this CDR3. V gene TRBV14 combines with J gene TRBJ2-3; a weak D match, TRBD1 (5 bases). Germline CDR1 reads SGHDN; CDR2 reads FVKESK. Trimming left V 4 bases short and J 2 bases short, with 7 bases between. The CDR3 runs to 13 residues. The CDR3 sequence is CASSRRATDTQYF. CDR3 bases: TGTGCCAGCAGCCGCAGGGCCACAGATACGCAGTATTTT.

The chain employs TRBV5-1 and TRBJ1-2; D remains ambiguous. V dropped 2 bases and J dropped 0 bases, with 8 bases sitting between them. Germline CDR1 reads SGHRS; CDR2 reads YFSETQ. This CDR3 comprises 14 residues. The CDR3 region has the DNA TGCGCCAGCAGCTTCCGGGAACCTAACTATGGCTACACCTTC. Translation gives CASSFREPNYGYTF.